This T cell receptor (beta chain) was found in a study of blood T cells in healthy people across ages. Study results and limitations: Greater diversity and more naive CD4+ cells were seen in long-lived donors than in aged donors. Naive T cell percentage showed a strong correlation with the diversity of TCR beta.

This CDR3 has 14 amino acids. V shed 5 bases and J shed 7 bases, with 18 bases lying between them. The study isolated at least 7 million PBMCs from each sample. For this clonotype: Its target is unknown.

Primers used in a second PCR of roughly 7 to 11 cycles were a sample-barcoded 5' primer and a J-beta primer mix. Every sample gave at least 2.5 million paired-end reads containing CDR3. A single record per CDR3 protein comes from TCRdb applying MiXCR to the 5' RACE reads. Seen here are about 1.5 million distinct CDR3 sequences, approximately 39% observed once, and the top ten hold more than 4%. This TCR came from a young woman in good health. The material sequenced was blood. The J gene is TRBJ2-7, the V gene TRBV12-3 or TRBV12-4, with TRBD1 as a possible D gene (5 bases). CDR3 residues: CASSQGSPYNEQYF. The CDR3 region has the DNA TGTGCCAGCAGTCAGGGATCTCCTTACAATGAGCAGTACTTC.